These T cell receptor beta chains were read from a single sample in a study of cytomegalovirus exposure and HLA in healthy donors. Repertoires were generated with immunoSEQ multiplex PCR, while TCRdb's copy carries only in-frame clones and drops some. The table shows more than 85,000 clones, with roughly 15% occurring only once. The specimen was PBMCs. These receptors were obtained from a female donor in good health and CMV-seronegative. The CDR3 runs from the conserved cysteine through the conserved F or W. A D gene is named only where the DNA matches it firmly. A row's size may be missing; if present it is once, few, many or a size class.

TRBJ2-5,-,TRBV4-3,many,CASSQDTGKETQYF,TGCGCCAGCAGCCAAGATACGGGGAAAGAGACCCAGTACTTC
TRBJ1-5,-,TRBV7-8,-,CASSVASVYSNQPQHF,TGTGCCAGCAGCGTAGCGAGCGTTTATAGCAATCAGCCCCAGCATTTT
TRBJ1-3,-,TRBV19,-,CASSITSSGNTIYF,TGTGCCAGTAGTATAACCAGCTCTGGAAACACCATATATTTT
TRBJ1-2,-,TRBV9,few,CASSVVWGRGRYGYTF,TGTGCCAGCAGCGTAGTGTGGGGCAGGGGACGGTATGGCTACACCTTC
TRBJ1-5,-,TRBV30,few,CAWSVQGGPQHF,TGTGCCTGGAGTGTACAGGGCGGGCCCCAGCATTTT
TRBJ1-1,-,TRBV27,few,CASSSETVQDMNTEAFF,TGTGCCAGCAGTTCCGAGACAGTTCAAGACATGAACACTGAAGCTTTCTTT
TRBJ2-2,TRBD1,TRBV6-1,few,CASNLDREVGELFF,TGTGCCAGCAACCTGGACAGGGAGGTCGGGGAGCTGTTTTTT
TRBJ2-7,TRBD1,TRBV6-5,-,CASSQARGTGAEQYF,TGTGCCAGCAGTCAGGCGCGCGGGACAGGGGCCGAGCAGTACTTC
TRBJ1-3,-,TRBV4-3,few,CASSQDRDTSGNTIYF,TGCGCCAGCAGCCAAGATCGGGACACCTCTGGAAACACCATATATTTT
TRBJ2-1,TRBD1,TRBV9,few,CASSETGTAYNEQFF,TGTGCCAGCAGCGAGACCGGGACAGCTTACAATGAGCAGTTCTTC
TRBJ2-1,TRBD2,TRBV4-2,few,CASSPGLAYNEQFF,TGTGCCAGCAGCCCGGGACTAGCCTACAATGAGCAGTTCTTC
TRBJ2-1,TRBD1,TRBV28,-,CASWGRDRGYNEQFF,TGTGCCAGCTGGGGCCGGGACAGGGGCTACAATGAGCAGTTCTTC
TRBJ2-1,TRBD2,TRBV14,-,CASSQGLASSNEQFF,TGTGCCAGCAGCCAAGGACTAGCGTCGTCCAATGAGCAGTTCTTC
TRBJ2-1,TRBD2,TRBV29-1,-,CSAGLAGGNEQFF,TGCAGCGCCGGACTAGCGGGAGGTAATGAGCAGTTCTTC
TRBJ1-6,-,TRBV2,-,CASSEGLGDSPLHF,TGTGCCAGCAGTGAAGGTTTAGGGGATTCACCCCTCCACTTT
TRBJ1-5,-,TRBV2,-,CASRGRGAEQPQHF,TGTGCCAGCAGAGGACGGGGGGCGGAACAGCCCCAGCATTTT
TRBJ1-5,-,TRBV7-9,-,CASSLDGGNNQPQHF,TGTGCCAGCAGCTTAGATGGCGGCAACAATCAGCCCCAGCATTTT
TRBJ2-1,TRBD1,TRBV30,few,CAWSLTGESEQFF,TGTGCCTGGAGTCTGACAGGGGAGAGTGAGCAGTTCTTC
TRBJ1-5,-,TRBV19,-,CASSIPGSGQPQHF,TGTGCCAGTAGTATCCCGGGATCGGGTCAGCCCCAGCATTTT
TRBJ2-2,TRBD2,TRBV6-5,few,CASAESGGNTGELFF,TGTGCCAGCGCGGAAAGCGGGGGTAACACCGGGGAGCTGTTTTTT
TRBJ2-7,-,TRBV28,once,CASSKGMSYEQYF,TGTGCCAGCAGTAAGGGGATGTCTTACGAGCAGTACTTC
TRBJ1-6,TRBD1,TRBV30,-,CAWSQGEDSPLHF,TGTGCCTGGAGCCAGGGGGAGGATTCACCCCTCCACTTT
TRBJ1-2,-,TRBV30,-,CAWSVQQGYYGYTF,TGTGCCTGGAGTGTACAACAGGGTTACTATGGCTACACCTTC
TRBJ2-7,-,TRBV11-2,few,CASSLDQISGTYEQYF,TGTGCCAGCAGCTTAGATCAGATTAGCGGAACCTACGAGCAGTACTTC
TRBJ1-1,-,TRBV13,few,CASSPGNTEAFF,TGTGCCAGCAGCCCCGGGAACACTGAAGCTTTCTTT
TRBJ1-4,-,TRBV5-1,medium-sized,CASSPHWEGLNEKLFF,TGCGCCAGCAGCCCTCATTGGGAGGGACTTAATGAAAAACTGTTTTTT
TRBJ2-1,-,TRBV6-5,few,CASSYFLVGNEQFF,TGTGCCAGCAGTTACTTCCTCGTCGGGAATGAGCAGTTCTTC
TRBJ2-1,TRBD2,TRBV7-2,few,CASSGAGVSYNEQFF,TGTGCCAGCAGCGGAGCGGGGGTATCCTACAATGAGCAGTTCTTC
TRBJ2-7,-,TRBV21-1,-,CASSEWAFGGEASSYEQYF,TGTGCCAGCAGCGAATGGGCTTTTGGGGGGGAGGCCAGCTCCTACGAGCAGTACTTC
TRBJ1-1,-,TRBV7-8,few,CASRPHDRNTEAFF,TGTGCCAGCAGACCCCACGACAGGAACACTGAAGCTTTCTTT
TRBJ1-1,-,TRBV29-1,-,CSYVLNLNTEAFF,TGCAGCTACGTCCTGAACTTGAACACTGAAGCTTTCTTT
TRBJ1-1,-,TRBV6-5,-,CASSFGQNTEAFF,TGTGCCAGCAGTTTCGGACAGAACACTGAAGCTTTCTTT
TRBJ1-1,-,TRBV6-6,-,CASSPPEGRAFF,TGTGCCAGCAGCCCACCCGAGGGGAGGGCTTTCTTT
TRBJ2-3,TRBD2,TRBV10-3,few,CAISESGTSGREADTQYF,TGTGCCATCAGTGAGTCTGGGACTAGCGGGAGAGAGGCAGATACGCAGTATTTT
TRBJ2-5,TRBD2,TRBV19,-,CASSIWQGLQETQYF,TGTGCCAGTAGTATTTGGCAGGGACTACAAGAGACCCAGTACTTC
TRBJ2-1,TRBD2,TRBV28,-,CASSPWTSGRGGNEQFF,TGTGCCAGCAGTCCCTGGACTAGCGGGAGAGGAGGGAATGAGCAGTTCTTC
TRBJ2-1,-,TRBV5-4,-,CASISSYNEQFF,TGTGCCAGCATTAGCTCCTACAATGAGCAGTTCTTC